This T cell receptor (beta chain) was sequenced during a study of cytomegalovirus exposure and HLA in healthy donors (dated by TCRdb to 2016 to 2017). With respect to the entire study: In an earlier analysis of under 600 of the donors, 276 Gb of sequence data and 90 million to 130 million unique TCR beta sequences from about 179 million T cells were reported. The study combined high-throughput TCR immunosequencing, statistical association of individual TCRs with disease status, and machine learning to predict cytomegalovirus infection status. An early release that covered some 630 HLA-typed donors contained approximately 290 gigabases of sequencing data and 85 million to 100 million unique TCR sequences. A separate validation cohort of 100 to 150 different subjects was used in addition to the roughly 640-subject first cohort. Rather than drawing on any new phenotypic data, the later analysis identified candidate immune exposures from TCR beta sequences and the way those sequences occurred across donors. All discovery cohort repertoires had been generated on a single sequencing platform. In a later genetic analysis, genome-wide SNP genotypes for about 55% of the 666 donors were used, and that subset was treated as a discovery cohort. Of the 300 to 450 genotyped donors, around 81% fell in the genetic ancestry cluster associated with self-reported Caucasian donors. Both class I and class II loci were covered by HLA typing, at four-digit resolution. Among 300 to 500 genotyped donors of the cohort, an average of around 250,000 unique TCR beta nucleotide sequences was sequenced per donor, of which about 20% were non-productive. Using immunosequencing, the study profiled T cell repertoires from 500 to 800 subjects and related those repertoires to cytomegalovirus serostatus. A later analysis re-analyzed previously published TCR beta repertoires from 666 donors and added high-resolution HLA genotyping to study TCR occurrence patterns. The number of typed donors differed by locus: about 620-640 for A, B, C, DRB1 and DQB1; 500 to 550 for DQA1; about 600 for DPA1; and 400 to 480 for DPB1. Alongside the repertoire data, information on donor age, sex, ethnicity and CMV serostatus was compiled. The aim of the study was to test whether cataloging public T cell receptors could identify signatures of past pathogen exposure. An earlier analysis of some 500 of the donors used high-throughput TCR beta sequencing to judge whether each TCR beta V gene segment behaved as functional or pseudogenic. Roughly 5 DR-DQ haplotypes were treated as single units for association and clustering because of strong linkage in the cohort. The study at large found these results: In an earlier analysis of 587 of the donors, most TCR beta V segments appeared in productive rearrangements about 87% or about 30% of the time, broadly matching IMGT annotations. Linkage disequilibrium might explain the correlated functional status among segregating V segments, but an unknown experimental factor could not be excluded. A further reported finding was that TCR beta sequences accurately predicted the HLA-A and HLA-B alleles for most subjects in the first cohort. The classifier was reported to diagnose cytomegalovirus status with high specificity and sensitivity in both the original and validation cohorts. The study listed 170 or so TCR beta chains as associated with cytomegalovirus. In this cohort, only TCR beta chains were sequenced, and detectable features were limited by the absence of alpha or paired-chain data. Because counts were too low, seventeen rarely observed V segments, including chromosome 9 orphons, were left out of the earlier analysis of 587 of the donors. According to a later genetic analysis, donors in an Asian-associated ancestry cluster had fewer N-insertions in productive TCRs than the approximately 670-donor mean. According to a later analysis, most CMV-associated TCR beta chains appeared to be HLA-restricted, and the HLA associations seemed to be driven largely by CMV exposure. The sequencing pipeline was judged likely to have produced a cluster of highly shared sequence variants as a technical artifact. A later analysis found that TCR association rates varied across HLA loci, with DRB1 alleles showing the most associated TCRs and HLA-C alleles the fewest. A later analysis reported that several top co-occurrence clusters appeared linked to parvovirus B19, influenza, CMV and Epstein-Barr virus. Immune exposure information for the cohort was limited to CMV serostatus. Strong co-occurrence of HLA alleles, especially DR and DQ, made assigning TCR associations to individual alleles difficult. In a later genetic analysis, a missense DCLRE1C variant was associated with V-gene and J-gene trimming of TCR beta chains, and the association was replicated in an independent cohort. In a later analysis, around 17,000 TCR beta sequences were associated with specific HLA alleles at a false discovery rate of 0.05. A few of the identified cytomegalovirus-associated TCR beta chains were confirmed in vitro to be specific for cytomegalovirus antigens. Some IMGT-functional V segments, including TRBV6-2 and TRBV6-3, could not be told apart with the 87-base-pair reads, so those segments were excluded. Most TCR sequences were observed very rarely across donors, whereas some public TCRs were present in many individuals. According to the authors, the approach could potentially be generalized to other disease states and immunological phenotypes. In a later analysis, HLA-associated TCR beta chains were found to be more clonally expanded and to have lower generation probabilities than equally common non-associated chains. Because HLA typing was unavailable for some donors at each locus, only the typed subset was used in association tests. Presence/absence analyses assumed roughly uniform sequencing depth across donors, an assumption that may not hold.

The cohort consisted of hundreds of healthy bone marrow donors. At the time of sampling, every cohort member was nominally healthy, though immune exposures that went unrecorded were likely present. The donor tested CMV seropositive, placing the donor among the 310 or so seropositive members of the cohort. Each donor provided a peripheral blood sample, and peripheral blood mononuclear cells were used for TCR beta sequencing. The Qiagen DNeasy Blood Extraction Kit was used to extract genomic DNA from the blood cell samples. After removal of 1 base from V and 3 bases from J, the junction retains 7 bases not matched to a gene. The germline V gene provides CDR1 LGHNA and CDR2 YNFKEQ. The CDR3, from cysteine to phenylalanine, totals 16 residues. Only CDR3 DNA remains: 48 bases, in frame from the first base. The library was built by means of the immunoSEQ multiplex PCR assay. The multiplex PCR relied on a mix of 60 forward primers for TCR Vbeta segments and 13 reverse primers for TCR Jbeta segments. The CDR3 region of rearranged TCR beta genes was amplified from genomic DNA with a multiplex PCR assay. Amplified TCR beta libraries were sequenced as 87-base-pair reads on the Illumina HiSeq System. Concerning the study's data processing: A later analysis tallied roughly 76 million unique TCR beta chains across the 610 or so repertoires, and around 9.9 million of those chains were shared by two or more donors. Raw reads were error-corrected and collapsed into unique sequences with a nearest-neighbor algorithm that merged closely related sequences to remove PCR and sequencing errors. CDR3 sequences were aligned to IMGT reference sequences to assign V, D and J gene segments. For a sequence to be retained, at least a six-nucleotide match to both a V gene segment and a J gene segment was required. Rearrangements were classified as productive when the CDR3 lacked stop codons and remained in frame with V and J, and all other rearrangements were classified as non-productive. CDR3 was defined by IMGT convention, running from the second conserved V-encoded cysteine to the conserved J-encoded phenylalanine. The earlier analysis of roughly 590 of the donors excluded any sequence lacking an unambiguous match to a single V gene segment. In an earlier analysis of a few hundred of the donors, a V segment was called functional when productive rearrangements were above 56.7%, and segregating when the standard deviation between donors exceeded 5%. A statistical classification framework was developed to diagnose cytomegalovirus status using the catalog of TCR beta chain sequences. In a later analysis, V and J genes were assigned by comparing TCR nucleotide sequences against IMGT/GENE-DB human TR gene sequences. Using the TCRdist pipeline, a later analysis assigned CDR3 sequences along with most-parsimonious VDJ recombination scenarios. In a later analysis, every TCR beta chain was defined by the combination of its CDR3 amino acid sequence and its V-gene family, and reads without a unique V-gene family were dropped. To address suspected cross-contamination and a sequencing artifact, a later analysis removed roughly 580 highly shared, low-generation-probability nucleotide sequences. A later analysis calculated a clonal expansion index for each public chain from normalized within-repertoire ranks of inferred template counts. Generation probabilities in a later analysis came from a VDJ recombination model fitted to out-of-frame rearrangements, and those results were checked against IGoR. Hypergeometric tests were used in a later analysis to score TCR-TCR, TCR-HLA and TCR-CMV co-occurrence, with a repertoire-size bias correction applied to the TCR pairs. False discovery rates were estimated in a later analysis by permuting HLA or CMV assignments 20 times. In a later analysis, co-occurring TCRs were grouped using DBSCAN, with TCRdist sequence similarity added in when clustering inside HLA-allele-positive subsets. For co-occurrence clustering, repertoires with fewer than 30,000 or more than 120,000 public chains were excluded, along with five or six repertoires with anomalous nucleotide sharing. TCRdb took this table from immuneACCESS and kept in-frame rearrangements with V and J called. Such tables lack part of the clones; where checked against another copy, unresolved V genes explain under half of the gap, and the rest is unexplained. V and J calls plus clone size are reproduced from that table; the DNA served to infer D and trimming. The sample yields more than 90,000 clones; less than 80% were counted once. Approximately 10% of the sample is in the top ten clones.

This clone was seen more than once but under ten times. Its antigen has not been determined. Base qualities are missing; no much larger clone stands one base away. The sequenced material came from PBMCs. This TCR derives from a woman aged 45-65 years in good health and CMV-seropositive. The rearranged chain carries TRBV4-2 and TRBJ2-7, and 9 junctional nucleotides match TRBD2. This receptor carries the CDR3 CASSQGPSGTIYEQYF. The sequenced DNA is TGTGCCAGCAGCCAAGGCCCTAGCGGGACCATCTACGAGCAGTACTTC.